Sequencing of this T cell receptor beta chain was carried out in a study of cytomegalovirus exposure and HLA in healthy donors. At the level of the study: T cells numbering around 200 million yielded 90 million to 140 million unique TCR beta sequences in an earlier analysis.

Study-level results: The authors confirmed in vitro that three CMV-associated chains were specific for CMV antigens. Clonal expansion, a later analysis showed, was greater in HLA-associated TCR beta chains than in equally common others. Rates of TCR association differed by HLA locus in a later analysis, with DRB1 highest and HLA-C lowest.

The PCR contained 60 Vbeta and 13 Jbeta primers. Assay: immunoSEQ multiplex PCR; the TCRdb copy retains only in-frame clones and omits some. The sample includes roughly 180,000 clones, approximately 88% of them seen just once. This CDR3 spans 15 amino acids. The V and J ends lost 2 bases and 3 bases respectively, with 13 bases between them. Germline CDR1 reads SGHAT; CDR2 reads FQNNGV. For this clone: Its specificity is not known.

This sequence was found in a boy aged 2 to 9 in good health and CMV-seronegative. The sample consisted of PBMCs. The chain employs TRBV11-2 and TRBJ2-5, with D unresolved. The CDR3 sequence: CASSLIPRDKETQYF. DNA of the CDR3: TGTGCCAGCAGCTTAATTCCTCGCGACAAAGAGACCCAGTACTTC. Together with reference TRBV11-2 and TRBJ2-5, the CDR3 gives the full variable domain: EAGVAQSPRYKIIEKRQSVAFWCNPISGHATLYWYQQILGQGPKLLIQFQNNGVVDDSQLPKDRFSAERLKGVDSTLKIQPAKLEDSAVYLCASSLIPRDKETQYFGPGTRLLVL.